Sequencing of this T cell receptor (beta chain) was carried out in a study of T cell responses to AZD1222 COVID-19 vaccine. Overall study: Some second doses came at about 4 weeks and others at about 12 weeks; these were pooled.

This table comes from immunoSEQ multiplex PCR, and its TCRdb copy is limited to in-frame clones, with some not included. The sample shows roughly 49,000 clones, 60% to 85% of them seen only once. Turning to this clone: No antigen is known for it.

This CDR3 contains 15 residues. CDR1 and CDR2 from the germline V gene are SGHRS and YFSETQ. J gave up 0 bases and V 0 bases, and 3 bases lay outside the gene matches. Study-wide results and limits: Seropositive status at baseline applied to only 5 or 6 AZD1222 recipients.

The material was peripheral blood, obtained on day 0 of AZD1222 vaccination. The clonotype originates from an adult in good health. The chain uses TRBV5-1 and TRBJ2-7; 7 positions match TRBD1. The CDR3 loop reads CASSLAGQASYEQYF. The CDR3 nucleotides read TGCGCCAGCAGCTTGGCAGGACAGGCCTCCTACGAGCAGTACTTC.